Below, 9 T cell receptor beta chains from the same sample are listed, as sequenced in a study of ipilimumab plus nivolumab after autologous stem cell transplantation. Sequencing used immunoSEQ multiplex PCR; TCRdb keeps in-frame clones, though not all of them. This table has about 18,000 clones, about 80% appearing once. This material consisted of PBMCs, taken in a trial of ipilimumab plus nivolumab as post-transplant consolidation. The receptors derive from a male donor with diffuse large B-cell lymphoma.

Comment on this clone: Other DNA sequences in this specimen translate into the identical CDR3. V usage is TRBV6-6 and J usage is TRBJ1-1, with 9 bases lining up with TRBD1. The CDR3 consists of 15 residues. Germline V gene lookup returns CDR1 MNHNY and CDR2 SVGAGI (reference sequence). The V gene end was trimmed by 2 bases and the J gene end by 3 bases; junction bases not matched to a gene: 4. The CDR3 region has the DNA TGTGCCAGCAGTTACGGAGGGACAGGGCACACTGAAGCTTTCTTT. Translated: CASSYGGTGHTEAFF.

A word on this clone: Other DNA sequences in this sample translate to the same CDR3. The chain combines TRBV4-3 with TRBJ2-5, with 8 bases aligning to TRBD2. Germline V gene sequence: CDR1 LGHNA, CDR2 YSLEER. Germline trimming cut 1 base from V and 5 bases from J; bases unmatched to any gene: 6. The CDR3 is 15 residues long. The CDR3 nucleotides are TGCGCCAGCAGCCAAGTTTTCCTAGCGGGTGAGACCCAGTACTTC. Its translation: CASSQVFLAGETQYF.

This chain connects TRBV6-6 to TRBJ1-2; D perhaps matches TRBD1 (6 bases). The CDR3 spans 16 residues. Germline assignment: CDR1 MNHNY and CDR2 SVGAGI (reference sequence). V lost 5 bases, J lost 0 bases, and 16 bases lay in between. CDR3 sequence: CASSPLPGASNYGYTF. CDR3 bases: TGTGCCAGCAGTCCCCTTCCGGGGGCTTCTAACTATGGCTACACCTTC.

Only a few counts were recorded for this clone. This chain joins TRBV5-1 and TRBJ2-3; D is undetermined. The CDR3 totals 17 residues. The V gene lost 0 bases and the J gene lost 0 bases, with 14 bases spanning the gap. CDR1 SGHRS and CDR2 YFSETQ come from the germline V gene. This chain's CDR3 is CASSLGHRDSSTDTQYF. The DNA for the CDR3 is TGCGCCAGCAGCTTGGGCCACAGAGATTCTAGCACAGATACGCAGTATTTT.

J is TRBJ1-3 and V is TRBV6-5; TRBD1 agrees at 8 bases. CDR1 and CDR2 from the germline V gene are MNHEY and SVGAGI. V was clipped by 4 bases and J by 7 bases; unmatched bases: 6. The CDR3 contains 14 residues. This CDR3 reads CASSSLGTGNTIYF. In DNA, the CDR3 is TGTGCCAGCAGTTCGCTAGGGACAGGCAACACCATATATTTT.

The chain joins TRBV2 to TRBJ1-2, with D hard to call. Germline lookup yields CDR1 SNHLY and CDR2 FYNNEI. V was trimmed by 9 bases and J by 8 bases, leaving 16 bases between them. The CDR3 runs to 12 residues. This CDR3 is CASTGDVLGYTF. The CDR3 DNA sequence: TGTGCCAGTACCGGAGATGTCTTAGGCTACACCTTC.

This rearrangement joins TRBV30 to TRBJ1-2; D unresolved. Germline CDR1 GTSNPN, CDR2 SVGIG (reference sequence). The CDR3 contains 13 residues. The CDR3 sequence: CSLERGTNYGYTF. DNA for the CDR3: TGTTCTCTGGAGCGTGGTACAAATTATGGCTACACCTTC.

The CDR3 nucleotides are TGTGCCAGAAGCCGGGACAGGGAGAATCAGCCCCAGCATTTT. Translated, it gives CARSRDRENQPQHF. This rearrangement joins TRBV5-3 to TRBJ1-5; 9 nucleotides line up with TRBD1. TRBV5-3 counts as an open reading frame of uncertain function. This CDR3 is built from 14 residues. With 4 bases clipped from V and 4 bases from J, the junction kept 3 bases outside the gene matches.

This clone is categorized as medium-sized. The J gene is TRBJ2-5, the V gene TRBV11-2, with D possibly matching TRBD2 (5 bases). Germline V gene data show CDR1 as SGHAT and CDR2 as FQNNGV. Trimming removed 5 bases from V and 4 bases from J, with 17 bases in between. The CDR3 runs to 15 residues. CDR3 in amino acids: CASSPGSGVGETQYF. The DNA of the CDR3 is TGTGCCAGCAGCCCGGGGTCCGGCGTAGGAGAGACCCAGTACTTC.